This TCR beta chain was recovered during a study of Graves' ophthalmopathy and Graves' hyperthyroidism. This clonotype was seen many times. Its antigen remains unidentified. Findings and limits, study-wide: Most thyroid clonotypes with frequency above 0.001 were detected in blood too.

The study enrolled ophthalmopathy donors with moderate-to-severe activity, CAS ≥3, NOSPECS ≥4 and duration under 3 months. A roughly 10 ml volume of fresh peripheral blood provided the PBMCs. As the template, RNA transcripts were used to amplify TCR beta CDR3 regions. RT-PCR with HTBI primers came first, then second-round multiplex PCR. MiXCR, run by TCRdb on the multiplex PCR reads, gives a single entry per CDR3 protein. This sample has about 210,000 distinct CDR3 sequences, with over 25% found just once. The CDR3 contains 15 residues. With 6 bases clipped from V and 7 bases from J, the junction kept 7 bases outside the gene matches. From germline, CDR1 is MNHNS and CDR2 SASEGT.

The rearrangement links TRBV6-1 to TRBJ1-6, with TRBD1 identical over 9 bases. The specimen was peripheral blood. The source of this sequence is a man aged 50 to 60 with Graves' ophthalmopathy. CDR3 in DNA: TGTGCCAGCAGCGCGGGACAGGGAAGAAATTCACCCCTCCACTTT. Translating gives CASSAGQGRNSPLHF.